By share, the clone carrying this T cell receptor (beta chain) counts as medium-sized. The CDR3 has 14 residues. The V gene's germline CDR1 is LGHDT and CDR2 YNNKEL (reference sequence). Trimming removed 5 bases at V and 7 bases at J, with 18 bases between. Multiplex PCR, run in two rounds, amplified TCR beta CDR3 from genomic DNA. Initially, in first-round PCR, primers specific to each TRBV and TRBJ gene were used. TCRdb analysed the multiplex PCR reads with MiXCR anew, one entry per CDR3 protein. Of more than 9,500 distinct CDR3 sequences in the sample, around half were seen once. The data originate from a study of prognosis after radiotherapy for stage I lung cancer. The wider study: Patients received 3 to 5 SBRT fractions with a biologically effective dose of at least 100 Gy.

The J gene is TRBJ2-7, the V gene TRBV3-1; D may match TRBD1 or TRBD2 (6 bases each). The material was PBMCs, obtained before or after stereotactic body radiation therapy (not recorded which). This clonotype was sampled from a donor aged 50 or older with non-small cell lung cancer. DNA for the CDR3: TGTGCCAGCAGCGTGACGGAGGGGGGCAGGGAGCAGTACTTC. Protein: CASSVTEGGREQYF.